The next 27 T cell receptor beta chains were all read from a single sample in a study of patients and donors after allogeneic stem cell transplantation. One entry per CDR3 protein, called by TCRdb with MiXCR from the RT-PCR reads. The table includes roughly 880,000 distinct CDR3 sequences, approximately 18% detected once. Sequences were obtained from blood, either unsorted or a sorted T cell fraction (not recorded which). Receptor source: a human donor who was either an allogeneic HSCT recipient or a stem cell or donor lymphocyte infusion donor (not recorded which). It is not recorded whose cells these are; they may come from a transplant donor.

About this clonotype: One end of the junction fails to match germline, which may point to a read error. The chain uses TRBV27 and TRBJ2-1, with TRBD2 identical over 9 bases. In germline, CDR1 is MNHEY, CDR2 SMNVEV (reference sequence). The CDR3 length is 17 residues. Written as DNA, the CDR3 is TGTGCCAGCAGTTCCGCTAACCTTAGCGGGAGCTACGATGAGCAGTTCTTC. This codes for CASSSANLSGSYDEQFF.

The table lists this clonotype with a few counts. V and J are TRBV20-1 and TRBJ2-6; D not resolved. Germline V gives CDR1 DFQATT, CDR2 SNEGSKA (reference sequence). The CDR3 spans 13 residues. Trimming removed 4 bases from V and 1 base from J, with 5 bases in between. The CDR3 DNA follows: TGCAGTGCTACACGTTCTGGGGCCAACGTCCTGACTTTC. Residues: CSATRSGANVLTF.

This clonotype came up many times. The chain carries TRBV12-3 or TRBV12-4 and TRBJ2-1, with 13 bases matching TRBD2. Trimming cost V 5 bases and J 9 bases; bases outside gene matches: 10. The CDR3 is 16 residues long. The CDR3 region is CASSPRRTSGGGEQFF. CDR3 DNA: TGTGCCAGCAGTCCCCGGAGGACTAGCGGGGGCGGTGAGCAGTTCTTC.

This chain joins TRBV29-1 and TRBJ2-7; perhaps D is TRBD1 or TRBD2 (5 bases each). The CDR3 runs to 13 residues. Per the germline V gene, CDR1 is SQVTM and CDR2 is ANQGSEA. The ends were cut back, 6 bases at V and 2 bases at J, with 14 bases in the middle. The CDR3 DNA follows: TGCAGCGTATCTGGGGACCCCGCCTACGAGCAGTACTTC. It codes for CSVSGDPAYEQYF.

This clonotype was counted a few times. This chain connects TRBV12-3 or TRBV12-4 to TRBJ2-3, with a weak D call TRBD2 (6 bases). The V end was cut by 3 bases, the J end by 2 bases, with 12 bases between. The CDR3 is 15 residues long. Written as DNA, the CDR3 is TGTGCCAGCAGTTTCCGGGACTTCCTCACAGATACGCAGTATTTT. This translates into CASSFRDFLTDTQYF.

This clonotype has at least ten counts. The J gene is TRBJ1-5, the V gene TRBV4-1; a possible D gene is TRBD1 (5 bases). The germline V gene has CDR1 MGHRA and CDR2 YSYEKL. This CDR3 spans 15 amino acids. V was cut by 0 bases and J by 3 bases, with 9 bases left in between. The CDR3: CASSQDRQYNQPQHF. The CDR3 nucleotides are TGCGCCAGCAGCCAAGATCGACAGTACAATCAGCCCCAGCATTTT.

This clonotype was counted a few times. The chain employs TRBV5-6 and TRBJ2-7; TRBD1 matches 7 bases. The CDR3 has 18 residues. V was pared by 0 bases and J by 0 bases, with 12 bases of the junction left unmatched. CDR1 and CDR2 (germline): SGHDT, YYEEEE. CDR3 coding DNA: TGTGCCAGCAGCTTGGGTGGCCGGGCAGGGGGACACTCCTACGAGCAGTACTTC. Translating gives CASSLGGRAGGHSYEQYF.

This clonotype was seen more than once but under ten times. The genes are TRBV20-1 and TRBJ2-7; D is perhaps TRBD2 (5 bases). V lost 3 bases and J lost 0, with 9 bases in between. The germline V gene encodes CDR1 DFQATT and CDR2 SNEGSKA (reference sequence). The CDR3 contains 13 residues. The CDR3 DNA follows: TGCAGTGCTAGCCCGGACTTCTCCTACGAGCAGTACTTC. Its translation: CSASPDFSYEQYF.

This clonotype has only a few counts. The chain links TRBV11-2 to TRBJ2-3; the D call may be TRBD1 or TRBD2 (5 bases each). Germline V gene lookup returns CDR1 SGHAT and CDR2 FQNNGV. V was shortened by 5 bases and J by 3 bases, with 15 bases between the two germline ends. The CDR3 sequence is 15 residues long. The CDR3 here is CASSPRDPGTDTQYF. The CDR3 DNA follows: TGTGCCAGCAGCCCTCGGGACCCAGGGACAGATACGCAGTATTTT.

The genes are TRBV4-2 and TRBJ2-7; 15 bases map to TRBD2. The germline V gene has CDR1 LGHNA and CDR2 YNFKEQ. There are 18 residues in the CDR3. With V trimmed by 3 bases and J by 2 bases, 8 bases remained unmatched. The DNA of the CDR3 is TGTGCCAGCAGCCAGTGGACTAGCGGGAGGGGAGTCGCCTACGAGCAGTACTTC. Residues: CASSQWTSGRGVAYEQYF.

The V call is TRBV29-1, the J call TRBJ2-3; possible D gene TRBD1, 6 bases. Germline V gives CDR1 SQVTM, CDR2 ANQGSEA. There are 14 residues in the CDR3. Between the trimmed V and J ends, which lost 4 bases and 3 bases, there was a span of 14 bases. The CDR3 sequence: CSVGRGGITDTQYF. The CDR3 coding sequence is TGCAGCGTTGGTCGAGGGGGTATTACAGATACGCAGTATTTT.

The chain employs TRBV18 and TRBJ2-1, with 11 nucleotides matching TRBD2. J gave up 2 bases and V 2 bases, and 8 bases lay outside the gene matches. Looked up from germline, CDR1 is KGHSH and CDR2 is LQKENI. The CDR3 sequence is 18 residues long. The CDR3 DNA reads TGTGCCAGCTCACCATTGGTAGCGGGAGGGCCTCCCTACAATGAGCAGTTCTTC. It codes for CASSPLVAGGPPYNEQFF.

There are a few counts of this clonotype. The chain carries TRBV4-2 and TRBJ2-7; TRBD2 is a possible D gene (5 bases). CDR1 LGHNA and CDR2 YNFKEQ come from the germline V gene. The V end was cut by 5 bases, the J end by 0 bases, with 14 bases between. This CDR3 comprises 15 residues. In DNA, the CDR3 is TGTGCCAGCAGCTCTGCGCCGGGAATCTCCTACGAGCAGTACTTC. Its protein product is CASSSAPGISYEQYF.

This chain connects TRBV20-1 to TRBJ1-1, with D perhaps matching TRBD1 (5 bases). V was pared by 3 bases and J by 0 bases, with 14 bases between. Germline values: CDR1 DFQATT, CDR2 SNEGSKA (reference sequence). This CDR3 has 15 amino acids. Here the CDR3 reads CSASPQVTLNTEAFF. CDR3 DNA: TGCAGTGCTAGCCCACAGGTGACCCTGAACACTGAAGCTTTCTTT.

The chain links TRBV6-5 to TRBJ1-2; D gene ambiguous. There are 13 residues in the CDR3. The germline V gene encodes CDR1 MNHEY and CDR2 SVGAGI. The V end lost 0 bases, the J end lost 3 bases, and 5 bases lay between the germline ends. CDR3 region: CASSYSPYYGYTF. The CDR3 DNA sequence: TGTGCCAGCAGTTACTCCCCTTACTATGGCTACACCTTC.

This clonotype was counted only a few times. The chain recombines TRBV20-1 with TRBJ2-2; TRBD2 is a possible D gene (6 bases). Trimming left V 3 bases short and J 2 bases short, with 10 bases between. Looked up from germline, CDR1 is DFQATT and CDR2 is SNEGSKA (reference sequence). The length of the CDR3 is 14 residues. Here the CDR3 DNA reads TGCAGTGCTAGTGGAGGGGCTAACACCGGGGAGCTGTTTTTT. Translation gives CSASGGANTGELFF.

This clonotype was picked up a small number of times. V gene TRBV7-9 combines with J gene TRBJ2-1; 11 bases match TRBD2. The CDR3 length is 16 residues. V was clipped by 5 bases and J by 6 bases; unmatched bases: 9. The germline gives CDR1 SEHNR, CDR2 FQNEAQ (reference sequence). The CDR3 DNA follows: TGTGCCAGCAGCATCTTAGCGGGAGGGCCTTTCAATGAGCAGTTCTTC. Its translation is CASSILAGGPFNEQFF.

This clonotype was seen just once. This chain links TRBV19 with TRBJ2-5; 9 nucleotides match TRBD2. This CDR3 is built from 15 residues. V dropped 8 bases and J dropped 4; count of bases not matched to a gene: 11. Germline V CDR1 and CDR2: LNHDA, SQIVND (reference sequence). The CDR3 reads CASSGSGRSGETQYF. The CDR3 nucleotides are TGTGCCAGTTCAGGTAGCGGGAGATCTGGAGAGACCCAGTACTTC.

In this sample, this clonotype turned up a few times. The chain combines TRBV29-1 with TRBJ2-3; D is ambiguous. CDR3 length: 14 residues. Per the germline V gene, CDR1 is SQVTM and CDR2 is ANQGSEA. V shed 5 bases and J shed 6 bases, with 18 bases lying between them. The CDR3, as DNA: TGCAGCGTTAGCAGCGAGAGATGGTCCGATACGCAGTATTTT. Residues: CSVSSERWSDTQYF.

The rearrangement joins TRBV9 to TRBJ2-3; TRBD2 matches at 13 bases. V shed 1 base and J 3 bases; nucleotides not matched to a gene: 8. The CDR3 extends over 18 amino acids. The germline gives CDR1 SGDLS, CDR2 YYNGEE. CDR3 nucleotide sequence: TGTGCCAGCAGCGTACCACTAGCGGGGGGGCCGGGAACAGATACGCAGTATTTT. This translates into CASSVPLAGGPGTDTQYF. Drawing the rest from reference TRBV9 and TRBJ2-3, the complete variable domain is DSGVTQTPKHLITATGQRVTLRCSPRSGDLSVYWYQQSLDQGLQFLIQYYNGEERAKGNILERFSAQQFPDLHSELNLSSLELGDSALYFCASSVPLAGGPGTDTQYFGPGTRLTVL.

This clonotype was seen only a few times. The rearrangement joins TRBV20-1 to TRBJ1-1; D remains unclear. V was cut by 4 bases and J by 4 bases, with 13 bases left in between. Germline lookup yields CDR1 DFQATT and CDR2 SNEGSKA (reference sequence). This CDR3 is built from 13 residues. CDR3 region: CSAKRGGSTEAFF. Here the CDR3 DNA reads TGCAGTGCTAAGCGGGGTGGGAGCACTGAAGCTTTCTTT.

Here the CDR3 reads CASRKAADGGNSPLHF. The CDR3 DNA follows: TGTGCCAGCAGGAAGGCAGCCGACGGAGGTAATTCACCCCTCCACTTT. The chain has TRBV12-3 or TRBV12-4 and TRBJ1-6; D gene ambiguous. The CDR3 consists of 16 residues. With 6 bases removed from V and 6 bases from J, the gap between germline ends came to 18 bases.

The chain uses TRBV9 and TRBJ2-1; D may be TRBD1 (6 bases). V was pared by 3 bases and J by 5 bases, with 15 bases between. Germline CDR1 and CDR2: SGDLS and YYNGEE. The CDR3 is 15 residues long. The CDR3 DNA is TGTGCCAGCAGCGCCCGGACAGCGCGGGACAATGAGCAGTTCTTC. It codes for CASSARTARDNEQFF.

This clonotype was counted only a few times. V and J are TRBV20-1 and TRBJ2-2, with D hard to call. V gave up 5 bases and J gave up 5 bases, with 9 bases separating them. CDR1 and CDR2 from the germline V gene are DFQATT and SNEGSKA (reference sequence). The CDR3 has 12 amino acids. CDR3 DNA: TGCAGTGCTGATAGCACGACCGGGGAGCTGTTTTTT. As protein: CSADSTTGELFF.

The CDR3 reads CSAKPSGTVSSYEQYF. DNA for the CDR3: TGCAGTGCTAAACCCTCCGGGACAGTGAGCTCCTACGAGCAGTACTTC. The chain employs TRBV20-1 and TRBJ2-7, with 7 bases fitting TRBD1. The CDR3 has 16 amino acids. Germline V gene sequence: CDR1 DFQATT, CDR2 SNEGSKA (reference sequence). Trimming at V came to 4 bases and at J to 0 bases, leaving 12 bases not matched to a gene.

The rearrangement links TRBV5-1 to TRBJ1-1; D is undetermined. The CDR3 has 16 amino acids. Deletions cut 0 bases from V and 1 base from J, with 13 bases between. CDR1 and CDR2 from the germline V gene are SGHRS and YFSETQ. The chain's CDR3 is CASSLGANYGNTEAFF. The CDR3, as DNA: TGCGCCAGCAGCTTGGGGGCCAACTACGGGAACACTGAAGCTTTCTTT. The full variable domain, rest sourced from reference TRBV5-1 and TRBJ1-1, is KAGVTQTPRYLIKTRGQQVTLSCSPISGHRSVSWYQQTPGQGLQFLFEYFSETQRNKGNFPGRFSGRQFSNSRSEMNVSTLELGDSALYLCASSLGANYGNTEAFFGQGTRLTVV.

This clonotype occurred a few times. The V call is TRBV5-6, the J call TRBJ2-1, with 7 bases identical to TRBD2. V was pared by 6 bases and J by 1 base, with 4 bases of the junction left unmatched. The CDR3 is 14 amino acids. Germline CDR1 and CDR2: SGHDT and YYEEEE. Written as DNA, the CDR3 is TGTGCCAGCAACGGACTAGGGTCCTACAATGAGCAGTTCTTC. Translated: CASNGLGSYNEQFF. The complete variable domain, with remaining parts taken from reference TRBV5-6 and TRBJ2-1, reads DAGVTQSPTHLIKTRGQQVTLRCSPKSGHDTVSWYQQALGQGPQFIFQYYEEEERQRGNFPDRFSGHQFPNYSSELNVNALLLGDSALYLCASNGLGSYNEQFFGPGTRLTVL.